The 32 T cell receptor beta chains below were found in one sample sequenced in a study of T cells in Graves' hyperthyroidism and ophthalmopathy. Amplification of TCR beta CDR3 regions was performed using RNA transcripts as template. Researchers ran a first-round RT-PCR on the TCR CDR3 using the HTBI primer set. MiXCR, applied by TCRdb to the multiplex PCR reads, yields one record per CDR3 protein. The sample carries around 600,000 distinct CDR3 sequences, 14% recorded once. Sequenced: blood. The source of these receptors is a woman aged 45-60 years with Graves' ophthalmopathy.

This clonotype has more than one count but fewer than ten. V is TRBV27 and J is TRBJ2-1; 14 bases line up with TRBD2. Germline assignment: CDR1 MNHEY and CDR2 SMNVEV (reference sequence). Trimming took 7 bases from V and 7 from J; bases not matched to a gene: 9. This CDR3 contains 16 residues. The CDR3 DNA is TGTGCCAGCAACCCCGGGACTAGCGGGAGTAGAAATGAGCAGTTCTTC. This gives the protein CASNPGTSGSRNEQFF.

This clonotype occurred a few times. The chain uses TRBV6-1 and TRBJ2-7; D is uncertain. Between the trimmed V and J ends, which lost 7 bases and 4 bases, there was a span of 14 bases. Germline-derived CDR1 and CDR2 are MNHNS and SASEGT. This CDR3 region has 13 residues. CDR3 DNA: TGTGCCAGCACGCCGGTGGGCCCATACGAGCAGTACTTC. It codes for CASTPVGPYEQYF.

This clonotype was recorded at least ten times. Written as DNA, the CDR3 is TGCGCCAGCAGCTTCGCAGGGGATCAGCCCCAGCATTTT. Translated, it gives CASSFAGDQPQHF. This rearrangement joins TRBV5-1 to TRBJ1-5, with D possibly TRBD1 on 6 matching bases. This CDR3 has 13 amino acids. Trimming took off 2 bases at V and 5 bases at J, with 8 bases between the two ends. The germline CDR1 and CDR2 sequences are SGHRS and YFSETQ.

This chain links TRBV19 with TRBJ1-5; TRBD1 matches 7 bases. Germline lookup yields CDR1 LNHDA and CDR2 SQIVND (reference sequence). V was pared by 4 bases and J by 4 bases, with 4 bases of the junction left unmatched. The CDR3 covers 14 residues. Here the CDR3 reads CASSTLQGNQPQHF. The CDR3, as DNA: TGTGCCAGTAGTACTCTACAGGGGAATCAGCCCCAGCATTTT.

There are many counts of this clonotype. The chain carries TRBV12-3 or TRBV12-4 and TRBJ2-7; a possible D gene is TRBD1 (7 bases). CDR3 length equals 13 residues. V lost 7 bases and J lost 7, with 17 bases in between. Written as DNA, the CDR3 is TGTGCCAGCAACACTGGGGCAGGGGGGGAGCAGTACTTC. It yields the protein CASNTGAGGEQYF.

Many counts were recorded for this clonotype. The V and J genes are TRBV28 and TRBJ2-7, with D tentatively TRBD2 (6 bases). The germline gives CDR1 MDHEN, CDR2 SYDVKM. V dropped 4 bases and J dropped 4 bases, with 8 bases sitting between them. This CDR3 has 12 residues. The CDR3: CASSSGLYEQYF. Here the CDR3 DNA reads TGTGCCAGCAGTTCGGGACTGTACGAGCAGTACTTC.

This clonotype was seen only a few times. DNA of the CDR3: TGCAGTGCTAGTCGCGGGCAGGGGGCGGACATTCAGTACTTC. Amino acid sequence: CSASRGQGADIQYF. V is TRBV20-1 and J is TRBJ2-4; TRBD1 matches 8 bases. With V trimmed by 3 bases and J by 8 bases, 9 bases remained unmatched. The CDR3 length is 14 residues. Looked up from germline, CDR1 is DFQATT and CDR2 is SNEGSKA (reference sequence).

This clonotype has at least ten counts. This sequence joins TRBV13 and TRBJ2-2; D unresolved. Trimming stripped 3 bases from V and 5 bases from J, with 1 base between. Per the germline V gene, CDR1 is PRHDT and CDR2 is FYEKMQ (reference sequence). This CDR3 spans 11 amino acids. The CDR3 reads CASSFTGELFF. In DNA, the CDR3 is TGTGCCAGCAGCTTTACCGGGGAGCTGTTTTTT.

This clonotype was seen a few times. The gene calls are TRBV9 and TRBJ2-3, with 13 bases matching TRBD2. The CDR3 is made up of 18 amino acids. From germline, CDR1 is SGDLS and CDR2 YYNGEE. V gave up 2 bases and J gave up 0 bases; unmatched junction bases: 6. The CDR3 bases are TGTGCCAGCAGCGTCGGACTAGCGGGAGAGATTAGCACAGATACGCAGTATTTT. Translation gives CASSVGLAGEISTDTQYF. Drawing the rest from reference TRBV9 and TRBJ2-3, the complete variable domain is DSGVTQTPKHLITATGQRVTLRCSPRSGDLSVYWYQQSLDQGLQFLIQYYNGEERAKGNILERFSAQQFPDLHSELNLSSLELGDSALYFCASSVGLAGEISTDTQYFGPGTRLTVL.

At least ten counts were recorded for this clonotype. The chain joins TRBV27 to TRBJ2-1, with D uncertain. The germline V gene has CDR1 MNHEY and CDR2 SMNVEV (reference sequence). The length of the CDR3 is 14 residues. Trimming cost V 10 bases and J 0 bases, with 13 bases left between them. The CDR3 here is CATKYSRSYNEQFF. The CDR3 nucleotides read TGTGCCACCAAATACTCTCGCTCCTACAATGAGCAGTTCTTC.

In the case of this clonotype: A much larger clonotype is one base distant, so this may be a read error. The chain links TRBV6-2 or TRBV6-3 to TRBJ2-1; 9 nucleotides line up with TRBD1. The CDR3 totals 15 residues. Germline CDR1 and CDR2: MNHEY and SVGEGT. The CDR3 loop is CASSYSQGAYNKQFF. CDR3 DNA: TGTGCCAGCAGTTACTCACAGGGGGCTTACAATAAGCAGTTCTTC.

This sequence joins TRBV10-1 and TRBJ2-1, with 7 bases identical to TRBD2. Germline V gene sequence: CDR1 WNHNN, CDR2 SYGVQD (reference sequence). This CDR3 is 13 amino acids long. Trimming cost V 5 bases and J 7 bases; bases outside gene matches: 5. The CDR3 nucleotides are TGCGCCAGCAGTTGGGATAGCGGGAATGAGCAGTTCTTC. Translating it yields CASSWDSGNEQFF.

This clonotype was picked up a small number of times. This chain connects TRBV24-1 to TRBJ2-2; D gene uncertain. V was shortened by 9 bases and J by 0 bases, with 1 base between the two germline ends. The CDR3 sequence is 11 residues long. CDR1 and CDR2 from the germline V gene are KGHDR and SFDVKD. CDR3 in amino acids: CATANTGELFF. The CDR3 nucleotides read TGTGCCACCGCGAACACCGGGGAGCTGTTTTTT.

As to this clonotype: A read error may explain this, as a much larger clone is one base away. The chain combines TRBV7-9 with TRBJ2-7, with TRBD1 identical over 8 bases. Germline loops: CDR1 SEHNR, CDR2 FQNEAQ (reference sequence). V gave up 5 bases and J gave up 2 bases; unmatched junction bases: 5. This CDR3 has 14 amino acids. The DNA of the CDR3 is TGTGCCAGCAGCCCGCCGGACAGGGCCTACGAGCAGTACTTC. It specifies CASSPPDRAYEQYF.

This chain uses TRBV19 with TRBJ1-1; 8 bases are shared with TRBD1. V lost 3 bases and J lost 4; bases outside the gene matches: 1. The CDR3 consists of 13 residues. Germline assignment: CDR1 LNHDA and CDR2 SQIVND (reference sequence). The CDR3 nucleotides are TGTGCCAGTAGTATTCAGGGGGCCACTGAAGCTTTCTTT. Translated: CASSIQGATEAFF.

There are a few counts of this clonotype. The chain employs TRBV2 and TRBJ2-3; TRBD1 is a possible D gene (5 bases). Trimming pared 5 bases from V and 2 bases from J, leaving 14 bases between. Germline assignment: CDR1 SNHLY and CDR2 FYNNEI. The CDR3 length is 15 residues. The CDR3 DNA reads TGTGCCAGCAGTAGCAGGGTTGGGTACACAGATACGCAGTATTTT. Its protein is CASSSRVGYTDTQYF.

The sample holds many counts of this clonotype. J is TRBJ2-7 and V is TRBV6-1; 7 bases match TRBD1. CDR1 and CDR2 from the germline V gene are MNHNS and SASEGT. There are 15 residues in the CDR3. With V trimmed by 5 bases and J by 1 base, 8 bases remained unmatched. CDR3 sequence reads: CASSRTGRLSYEQYF. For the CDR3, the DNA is TGTGCCAGCAGTCGGACAGGACGGTTGTCCTACGAGCAGTACTTC.

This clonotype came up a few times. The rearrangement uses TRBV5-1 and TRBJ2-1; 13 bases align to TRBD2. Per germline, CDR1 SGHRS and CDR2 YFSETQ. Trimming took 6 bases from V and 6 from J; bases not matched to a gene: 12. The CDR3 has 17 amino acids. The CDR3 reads CASTNWRTSGSGNEQFF. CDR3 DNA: TGCGCCAGCACCAATTGGAGGACTAGCGGGAGCGGCAATGAGCAGTTCTTC.

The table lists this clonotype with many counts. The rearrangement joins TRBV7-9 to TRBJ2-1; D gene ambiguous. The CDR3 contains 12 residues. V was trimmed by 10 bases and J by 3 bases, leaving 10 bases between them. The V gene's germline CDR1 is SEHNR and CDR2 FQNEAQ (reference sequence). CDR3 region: CATTVGYNEQFF. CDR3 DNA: TGTGCCACCACCGTAGGCTACAATGAGCAGTTCTTC.

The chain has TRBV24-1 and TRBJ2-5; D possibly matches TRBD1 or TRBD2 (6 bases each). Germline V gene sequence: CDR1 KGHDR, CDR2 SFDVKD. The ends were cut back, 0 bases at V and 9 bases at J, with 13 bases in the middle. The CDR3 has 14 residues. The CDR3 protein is CATSDLPPGAAQYF. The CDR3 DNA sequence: TGTGCCACCAGTGATTTGCCACCGGGGGCGGCCCAGTACTTC.

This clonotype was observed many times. The CDR3 loop is CSARAGNYGYTF. CDR3 bases: TGCAGTGCTAGAGCCGGGAACTATGGCTACACCTTC. This rearrangement joins TRBV20-1 to TRBJ1-2; no clear D gene. The germline gives CDR1 DFQATT, CDR2 SNEGSKA (reference sequence). This CDR3 region has 12 residues. V was trimmed by 1 base and J by 2 bases, leaving 5 bases between them.

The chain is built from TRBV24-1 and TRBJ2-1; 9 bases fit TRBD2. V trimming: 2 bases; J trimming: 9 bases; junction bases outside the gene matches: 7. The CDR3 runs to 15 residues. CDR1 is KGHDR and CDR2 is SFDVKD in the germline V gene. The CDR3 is CATSDSPGLAGEQFF. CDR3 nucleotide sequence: TGTGCCACCAGTGATTCACCGGGACTAGCAGGTGAGCAGTTCTTC.

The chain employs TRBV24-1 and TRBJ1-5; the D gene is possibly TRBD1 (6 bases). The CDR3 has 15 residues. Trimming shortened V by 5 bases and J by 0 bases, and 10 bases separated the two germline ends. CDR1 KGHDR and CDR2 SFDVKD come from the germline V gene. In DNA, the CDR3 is TGTGCCACCAGTGGCGGGGGGGCTAGCAATCAGCCCCAGCATTTT. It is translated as CATSGGGASNQPQHF.

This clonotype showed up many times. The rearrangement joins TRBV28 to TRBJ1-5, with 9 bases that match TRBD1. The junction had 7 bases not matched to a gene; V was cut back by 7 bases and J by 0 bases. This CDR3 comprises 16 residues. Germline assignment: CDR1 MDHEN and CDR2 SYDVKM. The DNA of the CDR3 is TGTGCCAGCACTTCAGGACAGGGGATTAGCAATCAGCCCCAGCATTTT. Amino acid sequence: CASTSGQGISNQPQHF.

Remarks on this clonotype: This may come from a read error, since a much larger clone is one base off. In DNA form, the CDR3 reads TGTGCCAGCAGTAACAGGAATCAGCCCCAGCATTTT. Its translation is CASSNRNQPQHF. This rearrangement joins TRBV6-1 to TRBJ1-5, with D possibly matching TRBD1 (5 bases). V was trimmed by 5 bases and J by 4 bases, leaving 6 bases between them. The CDR3 length is 12 residues. Germline assignment: CDR1 MNHNS and CDR2 SASEGT.

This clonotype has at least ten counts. The CDR3 coding sequence is TGTGCCACCAGTGATTTGACTAGCGGGCTCACCGGGGAGCTGTTTTTT. Its translation: CATSDLTSGLTGELFF. The chain links TRBV24-1 to TRBJ2-2; 9 bases align to TRBD2. The CDR3 extends over 16 amino acids. Germline V gene sequence: CDR1 KGHDR, CDR2 SFDVKD. V shed 0 bases and J 4 bases; nucleotides not matched to a gene: 2.

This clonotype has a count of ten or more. The CDR3 sequence: CASSLGLDNQPQHF. For the CDR3, the DNA is TGTGCCAGCAGCTTAGGTCTAGACAATCAGCCCCAGCATTTT. V is TRBV7-2 and J is TRBJ1-5, with D hard to call. The CDR3 is made up of 14 amino acids. Trimming took 1 base from V and 3 from J, leaving 7 bases between them. Germline V gene sequence: CDR1 SGHTA, CDR2 FQGNSA.

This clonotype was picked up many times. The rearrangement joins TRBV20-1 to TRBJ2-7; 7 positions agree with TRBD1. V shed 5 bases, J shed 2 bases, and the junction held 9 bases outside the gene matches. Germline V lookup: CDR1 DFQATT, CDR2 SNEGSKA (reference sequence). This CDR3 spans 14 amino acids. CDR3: CSAEGARVPYEQYF. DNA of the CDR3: TGCAGTGCTGAGGGGGCGCGAGTGCCCTACGAGCAGTACTTC.

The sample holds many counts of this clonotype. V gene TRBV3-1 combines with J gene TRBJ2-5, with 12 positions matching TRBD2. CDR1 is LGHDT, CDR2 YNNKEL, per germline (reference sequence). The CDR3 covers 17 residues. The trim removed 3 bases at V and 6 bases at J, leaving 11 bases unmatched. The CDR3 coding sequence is TGTGCCAGCAGCCAGGAAGGACTAGCGGGAACGAGAAAGACCCAGTACTTC. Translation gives CASSQEGLAGTRKTQYF.

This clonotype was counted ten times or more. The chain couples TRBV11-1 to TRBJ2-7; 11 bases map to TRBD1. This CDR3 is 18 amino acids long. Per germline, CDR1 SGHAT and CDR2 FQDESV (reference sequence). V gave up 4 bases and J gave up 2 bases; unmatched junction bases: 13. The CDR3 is CASSSRLGRDRGTYEQYF. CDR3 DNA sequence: TGTGCCAGCAGCTCCCGGCTTGGCCGGGACAGGGGGACCTACGAGCAGTACTTC.

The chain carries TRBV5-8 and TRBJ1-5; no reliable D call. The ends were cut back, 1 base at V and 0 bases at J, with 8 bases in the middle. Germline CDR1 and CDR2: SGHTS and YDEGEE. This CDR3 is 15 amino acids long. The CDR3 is CASSLNGYSNQPQHF. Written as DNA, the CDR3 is TGTGCCAGCAGCTTGAATGGGTATAGCAATCAGCCCCAGCATTTT.

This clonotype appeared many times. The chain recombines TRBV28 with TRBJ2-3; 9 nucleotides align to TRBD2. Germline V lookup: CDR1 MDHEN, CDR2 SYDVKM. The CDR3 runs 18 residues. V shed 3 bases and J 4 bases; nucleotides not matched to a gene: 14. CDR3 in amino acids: CASSLVEKLVAGADTQYF. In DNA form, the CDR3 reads TGTGCCAGCAGTTTGGTCGAAAAATTGGTAGCGGGAGCAGATACGCAGTATTTT.